In its sample, the clone carrying this T cell receptor beta chain was seen once. The protocol was immunoSEQ multiplex PCR, while the TCRdb copy is restricted to in-frame clones and leaves out a portion. The sample comprises approximately 72,000 clones, about 88% of which are singletons, and 6.5% to 8.5% rests with the top ten. This specimen belongs to a study of control samples from healthy donors and cancer patients. This CDR3 contains 14 residues. Germline lookup yields CDR1 KGHDR and CDR2 SFDVKD. Trimming removed 5 bases at V and 0 bases at J, with 9 bases between. The sequencing input was blood. The source of this sequence is a man in his forties or fifties in good health. The chain has TRBV24-1 and TRBJ1-2; D uncertain. This CDR3 reads CATSGNRANYGYTF. CDR3 in DNA: TGTGCCACCAGTGGGAATCGAGCTAACTATGGCTACACCTTC.